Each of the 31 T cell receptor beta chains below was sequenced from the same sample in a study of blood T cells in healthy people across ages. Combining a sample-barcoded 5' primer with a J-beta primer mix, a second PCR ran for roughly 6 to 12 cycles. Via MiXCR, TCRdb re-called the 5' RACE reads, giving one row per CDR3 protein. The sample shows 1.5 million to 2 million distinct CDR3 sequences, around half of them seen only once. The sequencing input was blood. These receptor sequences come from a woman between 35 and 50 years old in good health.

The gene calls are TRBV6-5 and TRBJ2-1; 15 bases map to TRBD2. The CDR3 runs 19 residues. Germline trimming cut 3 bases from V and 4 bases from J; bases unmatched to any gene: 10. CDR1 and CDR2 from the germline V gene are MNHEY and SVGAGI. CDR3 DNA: TGTGCCAGCAGTTATCCCCGGACTAGCGGGGGGGCGGTTTACAATGAGCAGTTCTTC. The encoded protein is CASSYPRTSGGAVYNEQFF.

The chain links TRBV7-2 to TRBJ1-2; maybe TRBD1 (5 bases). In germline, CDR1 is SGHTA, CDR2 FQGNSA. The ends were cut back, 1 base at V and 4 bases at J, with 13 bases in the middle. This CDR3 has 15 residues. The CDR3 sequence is CASSLGGAGSYGYTF. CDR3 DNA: TGTGCCAGCAGCTTAGGAGGGGCGGGTAGCTATGGCTACACCTTC.

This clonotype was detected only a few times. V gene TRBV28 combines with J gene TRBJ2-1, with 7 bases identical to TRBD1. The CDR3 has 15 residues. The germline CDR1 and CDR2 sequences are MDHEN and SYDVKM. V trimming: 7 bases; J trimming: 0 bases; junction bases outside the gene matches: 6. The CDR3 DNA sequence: TGTGCCAGCACCACACAGGGGAGCTCCTACAATGAGCAGTTCTTC. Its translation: CASTTQGSSYNEQFF.

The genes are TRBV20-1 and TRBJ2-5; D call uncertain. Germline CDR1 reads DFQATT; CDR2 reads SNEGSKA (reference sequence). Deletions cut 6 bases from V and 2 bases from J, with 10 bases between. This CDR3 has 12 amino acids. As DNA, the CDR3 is TGCAGTGCAGACGGGTTTCAAGAGACCCAGTACTTC. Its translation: CSADGFQETQYF.

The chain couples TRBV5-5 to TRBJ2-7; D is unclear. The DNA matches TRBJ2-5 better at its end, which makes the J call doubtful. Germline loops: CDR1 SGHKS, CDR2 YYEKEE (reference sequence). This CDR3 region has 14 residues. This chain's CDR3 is CASSVAEFQETQYF. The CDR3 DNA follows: TGTGCCAGCAGCGTCGCAGAGTTTCAAGAGACCCAGTACTTC.

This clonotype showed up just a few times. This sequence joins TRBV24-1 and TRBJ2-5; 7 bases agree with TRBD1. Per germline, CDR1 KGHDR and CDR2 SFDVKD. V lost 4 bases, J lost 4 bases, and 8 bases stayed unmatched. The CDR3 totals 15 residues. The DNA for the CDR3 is TGTGCCACCAGTGACTGGGACAGCCCCGGAGAGACCCAGTACTTC. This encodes CATSDWDSPGETQYF.

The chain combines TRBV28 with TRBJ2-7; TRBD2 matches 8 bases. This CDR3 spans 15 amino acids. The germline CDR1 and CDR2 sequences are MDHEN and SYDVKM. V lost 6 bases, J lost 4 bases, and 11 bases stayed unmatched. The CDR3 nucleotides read TGTGCCAGCAGGTCCAATAAGGGGACTAGGTACGAGCAGTACTTC. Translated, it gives CASRSNKGTRYEQYF.

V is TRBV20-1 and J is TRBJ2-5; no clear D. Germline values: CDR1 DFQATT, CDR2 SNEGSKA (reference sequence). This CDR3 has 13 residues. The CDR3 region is CRGEGGPQETQYF. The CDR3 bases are TGCCGTGGAGAAGGTGGCCCTCAAGAGACCCAGTACTTC.

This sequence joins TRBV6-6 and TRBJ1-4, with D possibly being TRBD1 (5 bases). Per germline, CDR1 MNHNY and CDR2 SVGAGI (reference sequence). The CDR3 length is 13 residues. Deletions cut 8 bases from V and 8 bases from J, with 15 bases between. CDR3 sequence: CASSTTGGEKLFF. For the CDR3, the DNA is TGTGCCAGCTCAACGACGGGGGGGGAAAAACTGTTTTTT.

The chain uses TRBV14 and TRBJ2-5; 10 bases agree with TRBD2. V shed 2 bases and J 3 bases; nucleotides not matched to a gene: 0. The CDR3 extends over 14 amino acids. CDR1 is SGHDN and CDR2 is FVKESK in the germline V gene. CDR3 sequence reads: CASSQSGGEETQYF. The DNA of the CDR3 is TGTGCCAGCAGCCAAAGCGGGGGGGAAGAGACCCAGTACTTC.

The CDR3 loop reads CASSIRDGGGETQYF. CDR3 DNA: TGTGCCAGCAGTATCCGGGACGGAGGGGGAGAGACCCAGTACTTC. The V gene is TRBV28, the J gene TRBJ2-5; D possibly uses TRBD1 or TRBD2 (6 bases each). This CDR3 contains 15 residues. The germline V and J ends were trimmed by 5 bases and 4 bases, with 17 bases remaining between them. The germline CDR1 and CDR2 sequences are MDHEN and SYDVKM.

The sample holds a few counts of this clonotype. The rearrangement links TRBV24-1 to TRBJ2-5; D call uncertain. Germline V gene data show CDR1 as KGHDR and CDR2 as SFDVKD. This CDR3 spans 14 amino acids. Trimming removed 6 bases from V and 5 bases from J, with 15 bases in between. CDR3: CATSHATGVETQYF. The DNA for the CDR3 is TGTGCCACCAGTCATGCTACTGGGGTCGAGACCCAGTACTTC.

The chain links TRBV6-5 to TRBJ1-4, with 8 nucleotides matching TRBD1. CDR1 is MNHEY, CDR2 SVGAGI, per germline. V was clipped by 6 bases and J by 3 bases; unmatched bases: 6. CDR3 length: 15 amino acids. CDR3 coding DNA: TGTGCCAGCAGCGCGGACAGGGCCGCTAATGAAAAACTGTTTTTT. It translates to CASSADRAANEKLFF.

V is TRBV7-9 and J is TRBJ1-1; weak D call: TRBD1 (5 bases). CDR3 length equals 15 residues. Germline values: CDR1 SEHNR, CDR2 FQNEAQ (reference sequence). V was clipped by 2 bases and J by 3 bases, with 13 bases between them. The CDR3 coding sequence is TGTGCCAGCAGCTTAATTTCAGGGCGGGACACTGAAGCTTTCTTT. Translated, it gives CASSLISGRDTEAFF. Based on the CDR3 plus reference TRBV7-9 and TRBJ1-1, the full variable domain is DTGVSQNPRHKITKRGQNVTFRCDPISEHNRLYWYRQTLGQGPEFLTYFQNEAQLEKSRLLSDRFSAERPKGSFSTLEIQRTEQGDSAMYLCASSLISGRDTEAFFGQGTRLTVV.

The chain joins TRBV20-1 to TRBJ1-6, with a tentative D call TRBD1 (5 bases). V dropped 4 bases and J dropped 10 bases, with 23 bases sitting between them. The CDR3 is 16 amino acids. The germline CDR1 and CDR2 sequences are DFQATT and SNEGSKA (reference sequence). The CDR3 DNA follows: TGCAGTGCTACGGCCGCCGGTCGGCAGGGCCACTCACCCCTCCACTTT. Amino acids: CSATAAGRQGHSPLHF.

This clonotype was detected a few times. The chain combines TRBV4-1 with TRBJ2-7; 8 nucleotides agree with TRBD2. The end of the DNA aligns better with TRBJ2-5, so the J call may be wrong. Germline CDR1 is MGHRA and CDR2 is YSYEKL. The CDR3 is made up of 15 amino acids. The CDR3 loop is CASSQDGTSEGTQYF. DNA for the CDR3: TGCGCCAGCAGCCAAGACGGGACTAGTGAGGGGACCCAGTACTTC.

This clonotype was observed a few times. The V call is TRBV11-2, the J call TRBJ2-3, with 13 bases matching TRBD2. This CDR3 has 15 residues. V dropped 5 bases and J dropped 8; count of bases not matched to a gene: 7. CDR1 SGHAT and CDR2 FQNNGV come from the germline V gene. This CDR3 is CASSPRTSGGATQYF. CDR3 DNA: TGTGCCAGCAGCCCGCGGACTAGCGGGGGTGCTACGCAGTATTTT.

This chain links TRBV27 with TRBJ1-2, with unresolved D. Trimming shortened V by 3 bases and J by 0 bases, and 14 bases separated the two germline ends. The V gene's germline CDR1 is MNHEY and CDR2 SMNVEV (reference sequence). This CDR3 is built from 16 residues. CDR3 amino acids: CASSFSGYRANYGYTF. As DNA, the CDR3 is TGTGCCAGCAGTTTTTCGGGGTATCGAGCTAACTATGGCTACACCTTC.

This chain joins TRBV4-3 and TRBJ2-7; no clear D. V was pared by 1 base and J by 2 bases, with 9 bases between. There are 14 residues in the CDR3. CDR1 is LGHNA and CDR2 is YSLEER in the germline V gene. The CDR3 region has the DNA TGCGCCAGCAGCCAAGGTACACTGACCTACGAGCAGTACTTC. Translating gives CASSQGTLTYEQYF.

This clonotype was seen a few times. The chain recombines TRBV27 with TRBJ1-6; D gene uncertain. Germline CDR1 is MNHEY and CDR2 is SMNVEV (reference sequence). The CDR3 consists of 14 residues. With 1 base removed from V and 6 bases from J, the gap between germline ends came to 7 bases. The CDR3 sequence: CASSLWAGNSPLHF. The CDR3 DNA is TGTGCCAGCAGTTTATGGGCCGGTAATTCACCCCTCCACTTT.

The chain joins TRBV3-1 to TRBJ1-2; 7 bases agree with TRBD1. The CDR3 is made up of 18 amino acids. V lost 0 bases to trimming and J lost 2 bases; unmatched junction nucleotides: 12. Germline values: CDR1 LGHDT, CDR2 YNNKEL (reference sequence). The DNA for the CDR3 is TGTGCCAGCAGCCAAGAAAGGGGTCGACAGGGCGAGAACTATGGCTACACCTTC. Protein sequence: CASSQERGRQGENYGYTF.

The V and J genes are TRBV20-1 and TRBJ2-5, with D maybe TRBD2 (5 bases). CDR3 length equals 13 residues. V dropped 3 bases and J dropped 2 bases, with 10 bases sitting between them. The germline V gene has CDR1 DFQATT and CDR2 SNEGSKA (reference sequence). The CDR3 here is CSASGDLQETQYF. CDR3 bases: TGCAGTGCTAGCGGGGATTTACAAGAGACCCAGTACTTC.

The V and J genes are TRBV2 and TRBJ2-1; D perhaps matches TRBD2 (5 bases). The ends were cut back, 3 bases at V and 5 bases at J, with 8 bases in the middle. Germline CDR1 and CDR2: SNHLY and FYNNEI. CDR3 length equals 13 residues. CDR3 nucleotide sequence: TGTGCCAGCAGTGACGGAGGAAACAATGAGCAGTTCTTC. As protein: CASSDGGNNEQFF.

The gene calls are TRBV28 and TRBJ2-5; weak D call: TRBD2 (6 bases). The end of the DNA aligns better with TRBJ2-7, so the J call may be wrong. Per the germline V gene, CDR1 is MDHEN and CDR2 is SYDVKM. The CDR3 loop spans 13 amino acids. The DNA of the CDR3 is TGTGCCAGCAGGAGGGGCACTAGCCACGAGCAGTACTTC. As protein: CASRRGTSHEQYF.

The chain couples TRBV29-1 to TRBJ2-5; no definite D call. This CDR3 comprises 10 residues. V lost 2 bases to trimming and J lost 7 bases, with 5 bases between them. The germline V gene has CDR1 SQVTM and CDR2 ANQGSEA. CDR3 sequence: CSVERRTQYF. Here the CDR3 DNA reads TGCAGCGTTGAAAGGAGGACCCAGTACTTC.

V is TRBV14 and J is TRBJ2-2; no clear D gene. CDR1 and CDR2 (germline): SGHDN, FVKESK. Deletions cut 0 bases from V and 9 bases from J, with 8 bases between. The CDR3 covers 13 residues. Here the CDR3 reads CASSQDGVRELFF. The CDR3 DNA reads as TGTGCCAGCAGCCAAGATGGAGTACGGGAGCTGTTTTTT. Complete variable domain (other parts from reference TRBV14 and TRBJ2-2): EAGVTQFPSHSVIEKGQTVTLRCDPISGHDNLYWYRRVMGKEIKFLLHFVKESKQDESGMPNNRFLAERTGGTYSTLKVQPAELEDSGVYFCASSQDGVRELFFGEGSRLTVL.

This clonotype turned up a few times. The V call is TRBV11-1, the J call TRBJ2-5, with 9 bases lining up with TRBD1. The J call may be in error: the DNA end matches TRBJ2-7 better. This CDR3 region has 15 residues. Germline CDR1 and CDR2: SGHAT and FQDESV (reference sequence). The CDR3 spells CASSSQGTGTHEQYF. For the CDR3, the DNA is TGTGCCAGCAGCTCCCAAGGGACAGGGACGCACGAGCAGTACTTC.

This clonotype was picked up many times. The CDR3 region has the DNA TGCAGTGCTTCGCATGGCTACACCTTC. Protein sequence: CSASHGYTF. The chain is built from TRBV20-1 and TRBJ1-2, with no clear D. The ends were cut back, 5 bases at V and 6 bases at J, with 4 bases in the middle. Per germline, CDR1 DFQATT and CDR2 SNEGSKA (reference sequence). CDR3 length: 9 amino acids.

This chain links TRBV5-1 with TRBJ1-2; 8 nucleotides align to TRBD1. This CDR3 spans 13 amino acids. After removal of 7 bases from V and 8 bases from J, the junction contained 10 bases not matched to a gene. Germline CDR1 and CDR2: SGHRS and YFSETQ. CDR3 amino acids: CASRTGNTGGYTF. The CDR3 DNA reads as TGCGCCAGCCGGACAGGGAATACGGGCGGCTACACCTTC. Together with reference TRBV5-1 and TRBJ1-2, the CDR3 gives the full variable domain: KAGVTQTPRYLIKTRGQQVTLSCSPISGHRSVSWYQQTPGQGLQFLFEYFSETQRNKGNFPGRFSGRQFSNSRSEMNVSTLELGDSALYLCASRTGNTGGYTFGSGTRLTVV.

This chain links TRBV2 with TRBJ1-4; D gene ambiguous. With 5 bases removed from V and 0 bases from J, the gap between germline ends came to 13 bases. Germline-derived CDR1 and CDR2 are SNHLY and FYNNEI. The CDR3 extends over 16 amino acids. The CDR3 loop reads CASSPSRQATNEKLFF. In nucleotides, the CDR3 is TGTGCCAGCAGTCCTTCGCGTCAAGCAACTAATGAAAAACTGTTTTTT.

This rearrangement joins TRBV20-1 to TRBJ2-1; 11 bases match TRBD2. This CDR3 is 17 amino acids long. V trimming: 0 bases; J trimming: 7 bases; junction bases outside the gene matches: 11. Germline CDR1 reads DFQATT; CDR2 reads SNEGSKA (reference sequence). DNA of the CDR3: TGCAGTGCTAGAGATCTGAAGACTAGCGGGGACTGGAATGAGCAGTTCTTC. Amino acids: CSARDLKTSGDWNEQFF.